This T cell receptor (beta chain) was profiled in a study of spatial heterogeneity in lung cancer. Study overall: The follow-up PBMC samples were sequenced whenever they were available. The median time to follow-up was about two years after resection.

On each TCR cDNA molecule, a unique molecular identifier was present. TCRdb recomputed calls from the 5' RACE reads with MiXCR, one row per CDR3 protein. The sample carries 39,000 or so distinct CDR3 sequences, roughly a tenth recorded once. Time point of the sample: blood at routine non-recurrence follow-up after resection. Whole RNA came from tumor, nontumor lung or frozen PBMC and was sequenced without being sorted. Sequenced material: PBMCs, taken at follow-up. The receptor was isolated from a female donor with early-stage non-small cell lung cancer.

The CDR3 DNA follows: TGCAGTGCTAGAGCGATACAGGGGGATAGCAATCAGCCCCAGCATTTT. Protein product: CSARAIQGDSNQPQHF. This chain connects TRBV20-1 to TRBJ1-5; 8 bases agree with TRBD1. The germline V gene has CDR1 DFQATT and CDR2 SNEGSKA (reference sequence). CDR3 length: 16 residues. The V gene end was trimmed by 1 base and the J gene end by 0 bases; junction bases not matched to a gene: 5.